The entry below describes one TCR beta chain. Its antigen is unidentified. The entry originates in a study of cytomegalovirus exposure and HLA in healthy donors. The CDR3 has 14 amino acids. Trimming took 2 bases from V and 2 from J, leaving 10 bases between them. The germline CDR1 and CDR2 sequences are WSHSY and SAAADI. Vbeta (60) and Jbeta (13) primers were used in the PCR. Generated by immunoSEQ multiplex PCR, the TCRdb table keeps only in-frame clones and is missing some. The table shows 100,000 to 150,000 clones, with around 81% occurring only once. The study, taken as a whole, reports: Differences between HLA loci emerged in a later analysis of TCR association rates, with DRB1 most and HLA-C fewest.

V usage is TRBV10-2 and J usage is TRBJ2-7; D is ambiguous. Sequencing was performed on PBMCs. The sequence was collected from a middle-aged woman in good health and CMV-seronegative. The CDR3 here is CASSETVSPYEQYF. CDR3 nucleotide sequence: TGCGCCAGCAGTGAGACAGTAAGTCCCTACGAGCAGTACTTC.